This T cell receptor beta chain is from a study of blood T cell repertoires in COVID-19. Germline V gene data show CDR1 as WSHSY and CDR2 as SAAADI. V was pared by 9 bases and J by 0 bases, with 9 bases between. This CDR3 contains 14 residues. Data came from immunoSEQ multiplex PCR; TCRdb stores just in-frame clones and leaves some out. This table has some 180,000 clones, around 85% appearing once. The rearrangement uses TRBV10-2 and TRBJ1-6; no definite D call. This sequence was found in a man between 35 and 55 years old who had recovered from COVID-19. Sequenced sample: PBMCs or T cells enriched from blood (not recorded which). The CDR3 DNA reads as TGCGCCAGTCTGAGGAGCTCCTATAATTCACCCCTCCACTTT. Protein sequence: CASLRSSYNSPLHF.